This T cell receptor beta chain was found in a study of neurological immune-mediated disorders. At least ten counts were recorded for this clonotype. TCRdb reanalysed the 5' RACE reads using MiXCR and keeps one entry per CDR3 protein. Of roughly 65,000 distinct CDR3 sequences listed, roughly 4.9% are singletons. The CDR3 consists of 14 residues. V lost 2 bases and J 2 bases, leaving 10 bases between the germline ends. CDR1 is LGHDT, CDR2 YNNKEL, per germline (reference sequence). The chain employs TRBV3-1 and TRBJ2-7, with D tentatively TRBD2 (5 bases). The sequence was collected from a human donor with multiple sclerosis. The donor label of this sample is uncertain. The sequenced material came from PBMCs. The chain's CDR3 is CASSQPGFTYEQYF. The CDR3 nucleotides are TGTGCCAGCAGCCAACCGGGGTTCACCTACGAGCAGTACTTC.